The entry below describes one TCR beta chain. Its antigen is not identified. These data come from a study of monozygotic twins with cystic fibrosis. Germline assignment: CDR1 LNHDA and CDR2 SQIVND (reference sequence). This CDR3 comprises 15 residues. V shed 3 bases and J shed 4 bases, with 15 bases lying between them. Assay: immunoSEQ multiplex PCR; the TCRdb copy retains only in-frame clones and omits some. The sample records thousands of clones, 94% being singletons. The study's findings and limits: Clonality was generally low (median roughly 0.0095), higher in the most severe patients. V usage most resembled the co-twin in 13 of 16 pairs. Nucleotide-identical clonotype sharing was significantly higher within monozygotic CF twin pairs than between unrelated CF individuals.

The clonotype was recovered from a boy aged 2 to 9 with cystic fibrosis. The chain is built from TRBV19 and TRBJ1-2, with a possible D match to TRBD1 (5 bases). Sequencing input: blood. CDR3 sequence: CASSMLWGVLYGYTF. For the CDR3, the DNA is TGTGCCAGTAGTATGTTGTGGGGGGTCCTCTATGGCTACACCTTC.